This T cell receptor beta chain was sequenced for a study of molecular identifiers for immune sequencing clone quantification. A CD8+CD4-CCR7+CD45RA+ phenotype served as the sorting definition for naive CD8 T cells. Germline V CDR1 and CDR2: MDHEN, SYDVKM. The V gene end was trimmed by 3 bases and the J gene end by 7 bases; junction bases not matched to a gene: 5. The CDR3 extends over 15 amino acids. In this sample, this clonotype turned up many times. TCRdb itself ran the PCR reads through MiXCR, one entry per CDR3 protein. The data hold about 40,000 distinct CDR3 sequences, with 18% observed a single time.

The chain is built from TRBV28 and TRBJ2-1, with 11 bases identical to TRBD2. This TCR was recovered from a human donor in good health. Some libraries in this study had Jurkat cell RNA spiked in. The sequenced material came from naive CD8+ T cells from blood, with Jurkat cell RNA spiked in. Specified subset: FACS-sorted CD8+CD4-CCR7+CD45RA+ naive T cells. The CDR3, as DNA: TGTGCCAGCAGTTTGATTCTAGCGGGAGGAAATGAGCAGTTCTTC. This translates into CASSLILAGGNEQFF.